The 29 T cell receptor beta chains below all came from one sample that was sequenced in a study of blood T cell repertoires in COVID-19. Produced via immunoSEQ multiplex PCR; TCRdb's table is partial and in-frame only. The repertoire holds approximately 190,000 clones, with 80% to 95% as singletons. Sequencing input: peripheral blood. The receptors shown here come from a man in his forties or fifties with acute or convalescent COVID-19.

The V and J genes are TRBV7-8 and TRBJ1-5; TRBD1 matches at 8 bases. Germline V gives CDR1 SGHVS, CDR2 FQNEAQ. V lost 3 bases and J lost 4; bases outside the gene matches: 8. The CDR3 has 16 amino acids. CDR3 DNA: TGTGCCAGCAGCTTGGAACGACGGACAGGGAATCAGCCCCAGCATTTT. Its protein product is CASSLERRTGNQPQHF.

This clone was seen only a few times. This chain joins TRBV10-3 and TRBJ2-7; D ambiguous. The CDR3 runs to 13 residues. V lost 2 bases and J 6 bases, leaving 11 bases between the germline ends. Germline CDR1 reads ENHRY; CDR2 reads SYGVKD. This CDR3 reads CAISESSLLEQYF. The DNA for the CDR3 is TGTGCCATCAGTGAGAGTAGTCTTCTCGAGCAGTACTTC.

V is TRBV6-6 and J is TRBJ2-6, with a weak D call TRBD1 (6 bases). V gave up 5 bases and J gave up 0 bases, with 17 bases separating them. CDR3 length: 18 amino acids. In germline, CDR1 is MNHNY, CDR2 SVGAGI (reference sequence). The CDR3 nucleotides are TGTGCCAGCAGTCAGGTCAGGGGTTTACTCTCTGGGGCCAACGTCCTGACTTTC. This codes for CASSQVRGLLSGANVLTF.

DNA of the CDR3: TGTGCCATCAGTTGGGACAGGGTTAATGAGCAGTTCTTC. Protein: CAISWDRVNEQFF. The rearrangement joins TRBV10-3 to TRBJ2-1; TRBD1 matches at 9 bases. V lost 5 bases to trimming and J lost 7 bases; unmatched junction nucleotides: 3. CDR3 length: 13 amino acids. Germline CDR1 and CDR2: ENHRY and SYGVKD.

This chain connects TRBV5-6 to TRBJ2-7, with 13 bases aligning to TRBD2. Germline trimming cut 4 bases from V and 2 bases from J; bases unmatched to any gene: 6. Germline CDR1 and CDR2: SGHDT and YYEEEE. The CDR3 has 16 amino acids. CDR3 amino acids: CASSGGLAGPPYEQYV. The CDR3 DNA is TGTGCCAGCAGCGGGGGACTAGCGGGGCCCCCCTACGAGCAGTACGTC.

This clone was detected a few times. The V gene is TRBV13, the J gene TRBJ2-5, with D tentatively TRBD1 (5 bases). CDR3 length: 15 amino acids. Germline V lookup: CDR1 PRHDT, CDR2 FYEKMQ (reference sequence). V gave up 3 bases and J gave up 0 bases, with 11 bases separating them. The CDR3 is CASSLTPGYQETQYF. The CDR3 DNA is TGTGCCAGCAGCTTGACCCCAGGGTACCAAGAGACCCAGTACTTC.

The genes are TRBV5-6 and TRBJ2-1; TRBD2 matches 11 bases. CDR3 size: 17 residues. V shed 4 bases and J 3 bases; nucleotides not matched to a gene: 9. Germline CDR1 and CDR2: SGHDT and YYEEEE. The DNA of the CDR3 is TGTGCCAGCAGCCCCCGACTAGCGGGGAACCTCTACAATGAGCAGTTCTTC. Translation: CASSPRLAGNLYNEQFF.

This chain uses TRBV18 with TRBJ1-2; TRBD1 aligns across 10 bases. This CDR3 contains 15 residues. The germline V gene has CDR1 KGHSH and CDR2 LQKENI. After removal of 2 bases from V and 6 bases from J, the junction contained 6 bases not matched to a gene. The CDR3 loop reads CASSPAQGTGDGYTF. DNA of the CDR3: TGTGCCAGCTCACCAGCTCAAGGGACAGGGGATGGCTACACCTTC.

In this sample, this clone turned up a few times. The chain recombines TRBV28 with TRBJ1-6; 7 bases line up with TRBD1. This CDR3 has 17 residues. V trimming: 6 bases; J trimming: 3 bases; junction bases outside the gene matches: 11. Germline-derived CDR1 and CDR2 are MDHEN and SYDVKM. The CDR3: CASSLTLTGIYNSPLHF. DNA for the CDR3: TGTGCCAGCAGCCTTACTTTGACAGGGATCTATAATTCACCCCTCCACTTT.

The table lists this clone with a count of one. CDR3 region: CACMTGTLYNSPLHF. The CDR3 DNA is TGTGCCTGCATGACAGGGACCCTCTATAATTCACCCCTCCACTTT. The V and J genes are TRBV30 and TRBJ1-6; 7 nucleotides match TRBD1. Looked up from germline, CDR1 is GTSNPN and CDR2 is SVGIG (reference sequence). This CDR3 spans 15 amino acids. V shed 6 bases and J 3 bases; nucleotides not matched to a gene: 8.

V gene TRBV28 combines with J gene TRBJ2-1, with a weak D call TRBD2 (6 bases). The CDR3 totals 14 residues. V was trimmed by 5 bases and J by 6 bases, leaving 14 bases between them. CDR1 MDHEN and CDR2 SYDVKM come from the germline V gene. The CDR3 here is CASSTALASNEQFF. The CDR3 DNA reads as TGTGCCAGCAGTACCGCGCTAGCGAGCAATGAGCAGTTCTTC.

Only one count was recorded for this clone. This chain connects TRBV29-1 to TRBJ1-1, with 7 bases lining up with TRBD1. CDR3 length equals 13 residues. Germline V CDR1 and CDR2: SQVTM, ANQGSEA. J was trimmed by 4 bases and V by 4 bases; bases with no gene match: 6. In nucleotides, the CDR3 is TGCAGCGTTGCTAACAGGGGTGGCACTGAAGCTTTCTTT. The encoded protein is CSVANRGGTEAFF.

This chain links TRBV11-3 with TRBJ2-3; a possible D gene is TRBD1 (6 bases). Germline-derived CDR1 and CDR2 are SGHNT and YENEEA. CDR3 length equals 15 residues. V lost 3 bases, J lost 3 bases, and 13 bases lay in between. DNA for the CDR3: TGTGCCAGCAGCTTGGGCCGACAGGCGACAGATACGCAGTATTTT. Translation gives CASSLGRQATDTQYF.

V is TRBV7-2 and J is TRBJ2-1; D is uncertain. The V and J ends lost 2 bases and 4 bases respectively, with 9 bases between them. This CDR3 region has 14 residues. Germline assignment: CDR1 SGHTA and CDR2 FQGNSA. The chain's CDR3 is CASSLYRDYNEQFF. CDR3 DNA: TGTGCCAGCAGCTTATACAGAGATTACAATGAGCAGTTCTTC. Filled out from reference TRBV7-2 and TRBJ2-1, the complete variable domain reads GAGVSQSPSNKVTEKGKDVELRCDPISGHTALYWYRQSLGQGLEFLIYFQGNSAPDKSGLPSDRFSAERTGGSVSTLTIQRTQQEDSAVYLCASSLYRDYNEQFFGPGTRLTVL.

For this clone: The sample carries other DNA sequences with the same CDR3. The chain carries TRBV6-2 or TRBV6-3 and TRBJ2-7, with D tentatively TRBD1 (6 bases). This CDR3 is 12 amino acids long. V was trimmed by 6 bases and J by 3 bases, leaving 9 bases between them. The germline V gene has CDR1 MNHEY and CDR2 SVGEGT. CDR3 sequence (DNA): TGTGCCAGCAGCCTACAGGGCTACGAGCAGTACGTC. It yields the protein CASSLQGYEQYV.

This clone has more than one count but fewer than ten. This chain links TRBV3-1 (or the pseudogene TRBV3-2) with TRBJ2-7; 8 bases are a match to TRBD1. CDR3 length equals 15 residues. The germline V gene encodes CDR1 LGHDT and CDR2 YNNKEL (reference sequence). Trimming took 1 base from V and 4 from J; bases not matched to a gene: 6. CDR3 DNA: TGTGCCAGCAGCCAAGTAGCAGGGGGCAGGTACGAGCAGTACGTC. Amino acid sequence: CASSQVAGGRYEQYV.

The chain's CDR3 is CASSGTGGDLNTEAFF. DNA of the CDR3: TGTGCCAGCAGCGGGACAGGGGGCGATCTGAACACTGAAGCTTTCTTT. The rearrangement joins TRBV9 to TRBJ1-1, with 11 bases fitting TRBD1. Trimming cost V 3 bases and J 0 bases; bases outside gene matches: 4. Germline V lookup: CDR1 SGDLS, CDR2 YYNGEE. This CDR3 has 16 amino acids.

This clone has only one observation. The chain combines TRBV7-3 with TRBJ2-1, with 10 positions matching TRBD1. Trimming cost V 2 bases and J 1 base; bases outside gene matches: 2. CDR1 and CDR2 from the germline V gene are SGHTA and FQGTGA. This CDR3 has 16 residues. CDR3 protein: CASSLGQGDSYNEQFF. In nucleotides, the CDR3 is TGTGCCAGCAGCTTAGGACAGGGGGATTCCTACAATGAGCAGTTCTTC.

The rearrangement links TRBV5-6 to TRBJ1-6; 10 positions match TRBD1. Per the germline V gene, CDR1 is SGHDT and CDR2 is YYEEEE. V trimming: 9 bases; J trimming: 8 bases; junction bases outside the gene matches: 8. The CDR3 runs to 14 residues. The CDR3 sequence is CATRWTGGDSPLHF. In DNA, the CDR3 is TGTGCCACCCGATGGACAGGGGGTGATTCACCCCTCCACTTT.

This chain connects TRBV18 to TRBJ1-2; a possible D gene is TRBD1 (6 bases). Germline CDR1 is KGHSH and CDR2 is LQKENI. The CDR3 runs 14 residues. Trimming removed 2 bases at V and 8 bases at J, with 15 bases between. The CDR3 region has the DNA TGTGCCAGCTCACCAGCCGGCCAGGGGACCGGCTACACCTTC. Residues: CASSPAGQGTGYTF.

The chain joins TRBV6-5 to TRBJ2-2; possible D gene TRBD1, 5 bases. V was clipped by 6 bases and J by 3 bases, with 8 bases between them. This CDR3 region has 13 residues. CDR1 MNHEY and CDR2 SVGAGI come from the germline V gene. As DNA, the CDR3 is TGTGCCAGCAGGGCCAGGGACACCGGGGAGCTGTTTTTT. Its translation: CASRARDTGELFF.

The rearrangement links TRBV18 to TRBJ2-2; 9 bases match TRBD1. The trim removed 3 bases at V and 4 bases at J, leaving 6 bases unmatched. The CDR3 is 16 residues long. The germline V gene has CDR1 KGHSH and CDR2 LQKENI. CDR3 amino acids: CASSPVTGGITGELFF. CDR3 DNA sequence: TGTGCCAGCTCACCCGTCACAGGGGGCATCACCGGGGAGCTGTTTTTT. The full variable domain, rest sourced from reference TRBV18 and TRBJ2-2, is NAGVMQNPRHLVRRRGQEARLRCSPMKGHSHVYWYRQLPEEGLKFMVYLQKENIIDESGMPKERFSAEFPKEGPSILRIQQVVRGDSAAYFCASSPVTGGITGELFFGEGSRLTVL.

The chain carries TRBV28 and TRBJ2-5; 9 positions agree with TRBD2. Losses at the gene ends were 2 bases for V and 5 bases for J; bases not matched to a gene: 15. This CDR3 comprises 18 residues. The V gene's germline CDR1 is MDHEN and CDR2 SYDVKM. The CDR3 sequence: CASSLVGAGGLSDETQYF. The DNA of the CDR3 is TGTGCCAGCAGTTTAGTGGGAGCGGGGGGTCTCTCGGATGAGACCCAGTACTTC.

The CDR3 DNA is TGCGCCAGCAGCCAAGATCCCGGAGGGGCGGGATCAGAGACCCAGTACTTC. Translated, it gives CASSQDPGGAGSETQYF. This rearrangement joins TRBV4-1 to TRBJ2-5; perhaps TRBD2 as D (6 bases). The CDR3 has 17 amino acids. The germline V gene has CDR1 MGHRA and CDR2 YSYEKL. Trimming removed 0 bases at V and 4 bases at J, with 18 bases between.

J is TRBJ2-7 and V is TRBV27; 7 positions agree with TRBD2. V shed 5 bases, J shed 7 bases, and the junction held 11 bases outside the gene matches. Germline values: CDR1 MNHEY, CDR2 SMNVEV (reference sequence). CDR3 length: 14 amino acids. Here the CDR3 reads CASSRTGSGGEQYV. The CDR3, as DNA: TGTGCCAGCAGTAGGACGGGGTCGGGAGGAGAGCAGTACGTC.

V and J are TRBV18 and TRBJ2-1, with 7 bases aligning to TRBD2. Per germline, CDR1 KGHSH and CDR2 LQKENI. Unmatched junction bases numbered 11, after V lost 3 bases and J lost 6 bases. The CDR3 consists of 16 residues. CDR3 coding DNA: TGTGCCAGCTCACCTACCCCAAGCGGGGTTCTCAATGAGCAGTTCTTC. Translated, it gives CASSPTPSGVLNEQFF.

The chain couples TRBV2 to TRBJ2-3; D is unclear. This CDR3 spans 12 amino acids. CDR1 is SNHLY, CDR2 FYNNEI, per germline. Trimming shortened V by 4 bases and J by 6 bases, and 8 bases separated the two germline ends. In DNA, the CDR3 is TGTGCCAGCAGTGGCCGGTGGGATACGCAGTATTTT. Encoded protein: CASSGRWDTQYF.

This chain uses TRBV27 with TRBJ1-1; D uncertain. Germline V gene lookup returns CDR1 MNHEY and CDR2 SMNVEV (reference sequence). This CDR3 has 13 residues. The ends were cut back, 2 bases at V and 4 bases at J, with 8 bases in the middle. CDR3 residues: CASSLPMSTEAFF. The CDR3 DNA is TGTGCCAGCAGTTTACCCATGAGCACTGAAGCTTTCTTT.

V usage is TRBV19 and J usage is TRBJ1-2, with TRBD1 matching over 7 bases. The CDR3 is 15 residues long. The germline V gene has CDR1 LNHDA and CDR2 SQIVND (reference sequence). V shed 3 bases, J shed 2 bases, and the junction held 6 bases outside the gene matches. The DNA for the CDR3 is TGTGCCAGTAGTATCCGGGACAGCCAAAACTATGGCTACACCTTC. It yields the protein CASSIRDSQNYGYTF.